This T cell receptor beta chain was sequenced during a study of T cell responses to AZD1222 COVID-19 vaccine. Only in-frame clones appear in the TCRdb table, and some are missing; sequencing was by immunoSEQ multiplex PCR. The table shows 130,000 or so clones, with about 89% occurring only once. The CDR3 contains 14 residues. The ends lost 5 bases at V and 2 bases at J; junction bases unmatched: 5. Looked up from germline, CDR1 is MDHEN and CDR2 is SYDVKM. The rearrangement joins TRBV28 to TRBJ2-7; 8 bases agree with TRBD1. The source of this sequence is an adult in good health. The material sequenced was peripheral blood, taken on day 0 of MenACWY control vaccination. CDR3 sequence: CASSIGQGTYEQYF. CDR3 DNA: TGTGCCAGCAGTATCGGACAGGGCACCTACGAGCAGTACTTC.